This TCR beta chain emerged from a study of cytomegalovirus exposure and HLA in healthy donors. As to this clone: The target antigen is unknown.

CDR1 and CDR2 from the germline V gene are SNHLY and FYNNEI. The CDR3 spans 14 residues. V trimming: 7 bases; J trimming: 2 bases; junction bases outside the gene matches: 5. Only in-frame clones appear in the TCRdb table, and some are missing; sequencing was by immunoSEQ multiplex PCR. In the table there are a few hundred thousand clones, roughly 89% of which are singletons. Overall study findings and caveats: Across donors, most TCRs were seen rarely, yet some public ones were widespread. Cytomegalovirus-associated TCR beta chains were listed, numbering 164. With high specificity and sensitivity, the classifier reportedly diagnosed cytomegalovirus status.

The receptor was isolated from a woman aged 18-29 years in good health and CMV-seronegative. The sample consisted of PBMCs. This chain connects TRBV2 to TRBJ1-2; TRBD1 matches 9 bases. CDR3 sequence: CASTGQGYNYGYTF. The CDR3 DNA reads TGTGCCAGCACGGGACAGGGTTACAACTATGGCTACACCTTC.